The 21 T cell receptor beta chains given below trace back to one sample, sequenced in a study of control samples from healthy donors and cancer patients. Generated by immunoSEQ multiplex PCR, the TCRdb table keeps only in-frame clones and is missing some. The sample includes approximately 150,000 clones, over 85% of them seen just once. Sequences were obtained from PBMCs. These receptors were collected from a man aged 50-59 years with head and neck cancer.

V and J are TRBV25-1 and TRBJ1-5, with D perhaps TRBD1 (6 bases). Germline V gives CDR1 MGHDK, CDR2 SYGVNS. This CDR3 is 13 amino acids long. The V gene lost 9 bases and the J gene lost 5 bases, with 14 bases spanning the gap. CDR3 sequence: CASSGGADQPQHF. The DNA for the CDR3 is TGTGCCAGTTCCGGGGGGGCGGATCAGCCCCAGCATTTT. The complete variable domain, with remaining parts taken from reference TRBV25-1 and TRBJ1-5, reads EADIYQTPRYLVIGTGKKITLECSQTMGHDKMYWYQQDPGMELHLIHYSYGVNSTEKGDLSSESTVSRIRTEHFPLTLESARPSHTSQYLCASSGGADQPQHFGDGTRLSIL.

This rearrangement joins TRBV6-1 to TRBJ2-7; 7 nucleotides match TRBD2. Trimming took 2 bases from V and 7 from J; bases not matched to a gene: 8. Germline V gives CDR1 MNHNS, CDR2 SASEGT. The CDR3 contains 14 residues. The CDR3 here is CASSEISGRREQYF. The CDR3 DNA sequence: TGTGCCAGCAGTGAAATTAGCGGGCGACGAGAGCAGTACTTC.

V and J are TRBV7-2 and TRBJ1-3; no clear D gene. Germline CDR1 and CDR2: SGHTA and FQGNSA. The CDR3 extends over 13 amino acids. The germline V and J ends were trimmed by 5 bases and 0 bases, with 5 bases remaining between them. The CDR3 DNA reads TGTGCCAGCAGCACATCCTCTGGAAACACCATATATTTT. This codes for CASSTSSGNTIYF. Based on the CDR3 plus reference TRBV7-2 and TRBJ1-3, the full variable domain is GAGVSQSPSNKVTEKGKDVELRCDPISGHTALYWYRQSLGQGLEFLIYFQGNSAPDKSGLPSDRFSAERTGGSVSTLTIQRTQQEDSAVYLCASSTSSGNTIYFGEGSWLTVV.

This clone was observed a few times. V is TRBV12-3 or TRBV12-4 and J is TRBJ1-2; a weak D match, TRBD1 (5 bases). CDR3 length: 13 amino acids. V was pared by 6 bases and J by 4 bases, with 12 bases between. CDR3 nucleotide sequence: TGTGCCAGCAGCCACAATCAGGGCTATGGCTACACCTTC. Residues: CASSHNQGYGYTF.

The DNA of the CDR3 is TGTGCCAGCAGGGGAGTCGGGACAGTTGACGGCTACACCTTC. Its translation is CASRGVGTVDGYTF. V usage is TRBV9 and J usage is TRBJ1-2; TRBD1 aligns across 7 bases. CDR1 is SGDLS, CDR2 YYNGEE, per germline. V shed 5 bases, J shed 8 bases, and the junction held 12 bases outside the gene matches. The CDR3 extends over 14 amino acids.

The chain combines TRBV19 with TRBJ1-1; 7 bases fit TRBD1. After removal of 1 base from V and 4 bases from J, the junction contained 3 bases not matched to a gene. The CDR3 extends over 14 amino acids. In germline, CDR1 is LNHDA, CDR2 SQIVND (reference sequence). In nucleotides, the CDR3 is TGTGCCAGTAGTATAGGCAACAGGGGCACTGAAGCTTTCTTT. Encoded protein: CASSIGNRGTEAFF.

The gene calls are TRBV6-5 and TRBJ2-7; D is unresolved. Looked up from germline, CDR1 is MNHEY and CDR2 is SVGAGI. Between the trimmed V and J ends, which lost 0 bases and 2 bases, there was a span of 11 bases. There are 15 residues in the CDR3. CDR3 nucleotides: TGTGCCAGCAGTTACTCCGGTAACGGACCCTACGAGCAGTACTTC. Translation: CASSYSGNGPYEQYF.

The chain recombines TRBV19 with TRBJ1-6; the match to TRBD1 covers 11 bases. The V and J ends lost 3 bases and 15 bases, in that order; junction bases with no gene match: 10. Germline loops: CDR1 LNHDA, CDR2 SQIVND (reference sequence). The length of the CDR3 is 15 residues. The CDR3 loop reads CASSITTGTGGLLHF. CDR3 DNA: TGTGCCAGTAGTATTACTACCGGGACAGGGGGGCTCCTCCACTTT.

The gene calls are TRBV18 and TRBJ1-1, with 12 positions matching TRBD1. Germline values: CDR1 KGHSH, CDR2 LQKENI. Trimming took 0 bases from V and 4 from J; bases not matched to a gene: 3. CDR3 length: 16 amino acids. The CDR3 coding sequence is TGTGCCAGCTCACCACCGGGACAGGGGGCCGCCACTGAAGCTTTCTTT. Amino acid sequence: CASSPPGQGAATEAFF.

The chain couples TRBV19 to TRBJ1-2; unclear D gene. Germline values: CDR1 LNHDA, CDR2 SQIVND (reference sequence). Trimming cost V 5 bases and J 1 base, with 8 bases left between them. The CDR3 is made up of 13 amino acids. CDR3 amino acids: CASSLRSNYGYTF. CDR3 in DNA: TGTGCCAGTAGTCTCAGGAGTAACTATGGCTACACCTTC.

This clone was seen only a few times. The J gene is TRBJ2-7, the V gene TRBV6-1, with 10 positions matching TRBD1. J gave up 4 bases and V 2 bases, and 5 bases lay outside the gene matches. The germline gives CDR1 MNHNS, CDR2 SASEGT. The CDR3 has 15 residues. In nucleotides, the CDR3 is TGTGCCAGCAGTGAATATGGGACAGGGGTATACGAGCAGTACTTC. As protein: CASSEYGTGVYEQYF.

The chain combines TRBV13 with TRBJ2-1; the D gene is possibly TRBD2 (6 bases). The V end lost 2 bases, the J end lost 7 bases, and 9 bases lay between the germline ends. The CDR3 extends over 13 amino acids. CDR1 and CDR2 from the germline V gene are PRHDT and FYEKMQ (reference sequence). The CDR3 DNA follows: TGTGCCAGCAGCTTAACGGCGGGGAATGAGCAGTTCTTC. It encodes CASSLTAGNEQFF.

This clone was seen only once. The V gene is TRBV27, the J gene TRBJ2-1; 11 bases line up with TRBD2. The CDR3 consists of 18 residues. Looked up from germline, CDR1 is MNHEY and CDR2 is SMNVEV (reference sequence). V shed 3 bases and J 8 bases; nucleotides not matched to a gene: 15. Here the CDR3 reads CASSLEVRLAGTVDEQFF. CDR3 in DNA: TGTGCCAGCAGTTTGGAAGTTCGACTAGCGGGGACGGTGGATGAGCAGTTCTTC.

The chain uses TRBV27 and TRBJ2-1; 8 bases map to TRBD1. This CDR3 contains 15 residues. Germline lookup yields CDR1 MNHEY and CDR2 SMNVEV (reference sequence). The ends lost 3 bases at V and 7 bases at J; junction bases unmatched: 8. The CDR3, as DNA: TGTGCCAGCAGTTTGGGTCCAGGGGGCGTAAATGAGCAGTTCTTC. It is translated as CASSLGPGGVNEQFF.

This clone has only a few counts. The CDR3 loop is CASSQSRELFF. The DNA for the CDR3 is TGTGCCAGCAGCCAAAGCAGGGAACTGTTTTTT. The chain employs TRBV16 and TRBJ1-4; TRBD1 is a possible D gene (5 bases). This CDR3 spans 11 amino acids. Germline V gene sequence: CDR1 KGHSY, CDR2 FQNENV. V was shortened by 2 bases and J by 12 bases, with 7 bases between the two germline ends.

The V gene is TRBV28, the J gene TRBJ2-7; possibly TRBD2 for D (6 bases). V was pared by 8 bases and J by 4 bases, with 12 bases between. The CDR3 is 12 amino acids. CDR1 and CDR2 (germline): MDHEN, SYDVKM. CDR3 amino acids: CASSSGGYEQYF. CDR3 DNA sequence: TGTGCCAGCTCCTCCGGGGGATACGAGCAGTACTTC.

The chain is built from TRBV18 and TRBJ2-3; no reliable D call. Trimming left V 3 bases short and J 4 bases short, with 11 bases between. CDR1 and CDR2 from the germline V gene are KGHSH and LQKENI. CDR3 length: 14 residues. The CDR3 sequence is CASSPASSADTQYF. CDR3 nucleotide sequence: TGTGCCAGCTCACCCGCGTCGTCAGCAGATACGCAGTATTTT.

Of note for this clone: This sample includes further DNA sequences coding for the same CDR3. This chain joins TRBV4-1 and TRBJ1-1; the match to TRBD1 covers 7 bases. The CDR3 runs 15 residues. Per germline, CDR1 MGHRA and CDR2 YSYEKL. The ends lost 3 bases at V and 4 bases at J; junction bases unmatched: 8. This CDR3 reads CASSHPDRLSTEAFF. The CDR3 DNA reads as TGCGCCAGCAGCCACCCGGACAGGTTGAGCACTGAAGCTTTCTTT.

This clone was seen a handful of times. This chain joins TRBV9 and TRBJ2-7, with D possibly matching TRBD2 (7 bases). V gave up 2 bases and J gave up 6 bases, with 12 bases separating them. The CDR3 loop spans 13 amino acids. The germline V gene has CDR1 SGDLS and CDR2 YYNGEE. The CDR3 protein is CASSVGGGSEQYF. The CDR3 region has the DNA TGTGCCAGCAGCGTGGGAGGGGGGAGCGAGCAGTACTTC.

The chain carries TRBV3-1 (or the pseudogene TRBV3-2) and TRBJ2-6, with no clear D. The CDR3 contains 15 residues. Germline CDR1 reads LGHDT; CDR2 reads YNNKEL (reference sequence). The ends were cut back, 0 bases at V and 7 bases at J, with 10 bases in the middle. The CDR3 sequence is CASSQEGTLANVLTF. Here the CDR3 DNA reads TGTGCCAGCAGCCAAGAAGGCACTCTAGCCAACGTCCTGACTTTC.

V usage is TRBV4-2 and J usage is TRBJ2-3; D is perhaps TRBD2 (5 bases). The CDR3 sequence is 16 residues long. Germline V gene lookup returns CDR1 LGHNA and CDR2 YNFKEQ. Trimming pared 4 bases from V and 2 bases from J, leaving 16 bases between. The CDR3 loop is CASSPDGPAVTDTQYF. As DNA, the CDR3 is TGTGCCAGCAGCCCCGATGGGCCAGCGGTCACAGATACGCAGTATTTT.